The 31 T cell receptor beta chains reported below all come from one sample, sequenced in a study of T-cell memory formation after mild COVID-19. TCRdb reanalysed the 5' RACE reads using MiXCR and keeps one entry per CDR3 protein. The profile shows a few hundred thousand distinct CDR3 sequences, 20% to 30% of them singletons. The material sequenced was PBMCs or a T cell subset sorted from them (not recorded which). The receptors originated from an adult woman who had mild COVID-19 (a few samples of this study predate the infection). Cell type and time point are not known.

The rearrangement uses TRBV7-9 and TRBJ2-1; D is unresolved. The germline CDR1 and CDR2 sequences are SEHNR and FQNEAQ (reference sequence). The CDR3 totals 13 residues. V was cut by 3 bases and J by 7 bases, with 10 bases left in between. The CDR3 DNA reads as TGTGCCAGCAGCTTGGGCCACTCAAATGAGCAGTTCTTC. It is translated as CASSLGHSNEQFF.

The chain links TRBV7-9 to TRBJ1-2; 7 nucleotides align to TRBD1. This CDR3 spans 15 amino acids. Germline V CDR1 and CDR2: SEHNR, FQNEAQ (reference sequence). V lost 5 bases and J lost 3; bases outside the gene matches: 9. CDR3 nucleotides: TGTGCCAGCAGCCCACTAGGCGGGACAGACTATGGCTACACCTTC. Translation: CASSPLGGTDYGYTF.

The J gene is TRBJ2-7, the V gene TRBV20-1, with D perhaps matching TRBD2 (6 bases). The CDR3 consists of 14 residues. Per germline, CDR1 DFQATT and CDR2 SNEGSKA (reference sequence). The ends were cut back, 8 bases at V and 3 bases at J, with 20 bases in the middle. The CDR3 loop reads CSLGRGGKGYEQYF. In DNA, the CDR3 is TGCAGTTTGGGTAGAGGCGGGAAGGGCTACGAGCAGTACTTC.

This chain uses TRBV30 with TRBJ2-7, with 7 bases fitting TRBD1. Germline assignment: CDR1 GTSNPN and CDR2 SVGIG (reference sequence). This CDR3 spans 13 amino acids. V shed 7 bases, J shed 2 bases, and the junction held 8 bases outside the gene matches. CDR3 protein: CASGTDRPYEQYF. As DNA, the CDR3 is TGTGCCTCCGGGACGGACAGGCCCTACGAGCAGTACTTC.

This rearrangement joins TRBV4-2 to TRBJ2-7, with 8 bases matching TRBD2. V trimming: 4 bases; J trimming: 3 bases; junction bases outside the gene matches: 8. CDR3 size: 15 residues. CDR1 LGHNA and CDR2 YNFKEQ come from the germline V gene. The CDR3 bases are TGTGCCAGCAGCCGGGCCGGGCGGGAGGACTACGAGCAGTACTTC. Its translation: CASSRAGREDYEQYF.

The chain links TRBV5-6 to TRBJ2-5; no firm D call. V was clipped by 2 bases and J by 3 bases, with 8 bases between them. CDR3 length equals 13 residues. CDR1 and CDR2 (germline): SGHDT, YYEEEE. This CDR3 is CASSFAAEETQYF. CDR3 in DNA: TGTGCCAGCAGCTTCGCTGCCGAAGAGACCCAGTACTTC.

V gene TRBV29-1 combines with J gene TRBJ1-5; TRBD1 might be the D (5 bases). Trimming removed 4 bases at V and 1 base at J, with 14 bases between. Germline lookup yields CDR1 SQVTM and CDR2 ANQGSEA. The CDR3 totals 15 residues. CDR3 protein: CSVGRALYSNQPQHF. Written as DNA, the CDR3 is TGCAGCGTTGGCAGGGCTTTATACAGCAATCAGCCCCAGCATTTT.

The table lists this clonotype with a few counts. The gene calls are TRBV5-6 and TRBJ2-7; TRBD2 is a possible D gene (5 bases). This CDR3 spans 15 amino acids. V lost 2 bases, J lost 7 bases, and 19 bases lay in between. Germline CDR1 reads SGHDT; CDR2 reads YYEEEE. The CDR3 reads CASSFAGQTRREQYF. The CDR3 nucleotides are TGTGCCAGCAGCTTTGCCGGGCAAACCCGGAGGGAGCAGTACTTC.

This clonotype was observed a handful of times. The rearrangement uses TRBV7-6 and TRBJ2-3, with 9 positions matching TRBD1. Germline lookup yields CDR1 SGHVS and CDR2 FNYEAQ. After removal of 4 bases from V and 5 bases from J, the junction contained 10 bases not matched to a gene. CDR3 length: 16 residues. The chain's CDR3 is CASSSRQGGKEDTQYF. CDR3 DNA sequence: TGTGCCAGCAGCTCGAGACAGGGGGGAAAGGAAGATACGCAGTATTTT.

This clonotype was counted between two and nine times. This sequence joins TRBV7-9 and TRBJ2-1, with 8 bases lining up with TRBD2. This CDR3 is 16 amino acids long. V shed 1 base, J shed 6 bases, and the junction held 8 bases outside the gene matches. CDR1 SEHNR and CDR2 FQNEAQ come from the germline V gene (reference sequence). The CDR3 nucleotides read TGTGCCAGCAGCTTAGGGAGTGCGGGGGGACGCAATGAGCAGTTCTTC. Protein product: CASSLGSAGGRNEQFF.

V and J are TRBV18 and TRBJ1-3, with D perhaps matching TRBD1 (5 bases). The CDR3 runs to 15 residues. Germline V gene sequence: CDR1 KGHSH, CDR2 LQKENI. V was pared by 5 bases and J by 0 bases, with 11 bases between. The CDR3 loop is CASSSQGHSGNTIYF. The CDR3, as DNA: TGTGCCAGCTCATCTCAGGGCCACTCTGGAAACACCATATATTTT.

The chain uses TRBV7-8 and TRBJ2-5; a weak D match, TRBD1 (5 bases). Germline CDR1 is SGHVS and CDR2 is FQNEAQ. The CDR3 consists of 14 residues. V lost 5 bases and J lost 2, with 12 bases in between. The CDR3 sequence is CASSPRQIQETQYF. CDR3 DNA: TGTGCCAGCAGCCCTAGACAGATACAAGAGACCCAGTACTTC.

This chain connects TRBV11-2 to TRBJ2-1; tentative D call: TRBD2 (8 bases). The CDR3 totals 16 residues. Trimming stripped 3 bases from V and 7 bases from J, with 19 bases between. Germline lookup yields CDR1 SGHAT and CDR2 FQNNGV. The CDR3 loop is CASSLRREGARNEQFF. CDR3 nucleotides: TGTGCCAGCAGCTTGCGACGGGAGGGGGCGCGGAATGAGCAGTTCTTC. Full variable domain (rest looked up from reference TRBV11-2 and TRBJ2-1): EAGVAQSPRYKIIEKRQSVAFWCNPISGHATLYWYQQILGQGPKLLIQFQNNGVVDDSQLPKDRFSAERLKGVDSTLKIQPAKLEDSAVYLCASSLRREGARNEQFFGPGTRLTVL.

The table lists this clonotype with many counts. This chain links TRBV6-5 with TRBJ2-3; TRBD2 matches 10 bases. Germline V lookup: CDR1 MNHEY, CDR2 SVGAGI. The J segment lost 2 bases and the V segment lost 5 bases, leaving 4 bases of the junction unmatched. The CDR3 contains 15 residues. The CDR3 DNA reads TGTGCCAGCAGTACAGCGGGGGGGCCCACAGATACGCAGTATTTT. The encoded protein is CASSTAGGPTDTQYF.

This sequence joins TRBV3-1 and TRBJ1-1; D is unclear. The CDR3 has 15 residues. V shed 4 bases and J shed 5 bases, with 17 bases lying between them. Germline CDR1 is LGHDT and CDR2 is YNNKEL (reference sequence). The CDR3 sequence: CASSPRFGANTEAFF. CDR3 nucleotides: TGTGCCAGCAGCCCCCGTTTTGGAGCTAATACTGAAGCTTTCTTT.

This clonotype has only a few counts. V is TRBV7-6 and J is TRBJ2-3; no reliable D call. This CDR3 has 12 amino acids. Looked up from germline, CDR1 is SGHVS and CDR2 is FNYEAQ. V was clipped by 0 bases and J by 7 bases, with 5 bases between them. The chain's CDR3 is CASSLAANTQYF. The CDR3 coding sequence is TGTGCCAGCAGCTTAGCAGCAAATACGCAGTATTTT.

This clonotype showed up just a few times. The chain joins TRBV10-3 to TRBJ2-7; the match to TRBD2 covers 10 bases. CDR1 is ENHRY and CDR2 is SYGVKD in the germline V gene. The CDR3 runs 14 residues. V shed 6 bases, J shed 2 bases, and the junction held 4 bases outside the gene matches. CDR3 loop: CAISTSGTTYEQYF. The CDR3 region has the DNA TGTGCCATCAGCACTAGCGGGACAACCTACGAGCAGTACTTC.

The gene calls are TRBV20-1 and TRBJ2-7; D is unresolved. The ends were cut back, 0 bases at V and 6 bases at J, with 15 bases in the middle. The CDR3 runs 14 residues. The germline V gene encodes CDR1 DFQATT and CDR2 SNEGSKA (reference sequence). The CDR3 coding sequence is TGCAGTGCTAGAGACCTTCGTGGGCTTGGCGAGCAGTACTTC. It encodes CSARDLRGLGEQYF.

This clonotype turned up a few times. The genes are TRBV12-3 or TRBV12-4 and TRBJ1-2, with D unclear. This CDR3 comprises 13 residues. Trimming took 6 bases from V and 4 from J, leaving 12 bases between them. The CDR3 bases are TGTGCCAGCAGCCCGGATTGGAGCTATGGCTACACCTTC. Amino acids: CASSPDWSYGYTF.

In this sample, this clonotype turned up many times. This chain uses TRBV12-3 or TRBV12-4 with TRBJ2-7, with 9 bases aligning to TRBD1. V trimming: 8 bases; J trimming: 1 base; junction bases outside the gene matches: 9. The CDR3 covers 15 residues. The CDR3 nucleotides read TGTGCCAGCTCACCCCCGGGACAGGGATCCTACGAGCAGTACTTC. Protein product: CASSPPGQGSYEQYF.

This clonotype was counted between two and nine times. This chain connects TRBV6-2 or TRBV6-3 to TRBJ2-7; unclear D gene. V shed 6 bases and J shed 3 bases, with 15 bases lying between them. The germline V gene encodes CDR1 MNHEY and CDR2 SVGEGT. The CDR3 has 14 amino acids. The CDR3 region has the DNA TGTGCCAGCAGCGACCCGGGCCCCAGCTACGAGCAGTACTTC. This gives the protein CASSDPGPSYEQYF.

The chain employs TRBV7-9 and TRBJ1-4; D is perhaps TRBD1 (5 bases). Germline V gene lookup returns CDR1 SEHNR and CDR2 FQNEAQ (reference sequence). This CDR3 region has 12 residues. The ends were cut back, 5 bases at V and 10 bases at J, with 11 bases in the middle. This chain's CDR3 is CASSPLGRKLFF. The CDR3 nucleotides read TGTGCCAGCAGCCCGCTGGGGCGAAAACTGTTTTTT.

This clonotype was detected only a few times. This chain uses TRBV12-3 or TRBV12-4 with TRBJ1-4; D unclear. The CDR3 sequence is 20 residues long. Trimming left V 7 bases short and J 0 bases short, with 27 bases between. This chain's CDR3 is CASTQEPGRDVRPTNEKLFF. CDR3 nucleotide sequence: TGTGCCAGCACCCAAGAACCGGGTCGTGATGTTAGGCCAACTAATGAAAAACTGTTTTTT.

The CDR3 protein is CASSSLSSTDTQYF. The CDR3 nucleotides read TGTGCCAGCAGCTCTCTTTCTAGCACAGATACGCAGTATTTT. The V gene is TRBV7-9, the J gene TRBJ2-3; D is uncertain. CDR1 is SEHNR and CDR2 is FQNEAQ in the germline V gene (reference sequence). The CDR3 contains 14 residues. V lost 4 bases and J lost 0, with 8 bases in between.

V usage is TRBV4-2 and J usage is TRBJ2-2; tentatively, D is TRBD2 (6 bases). Germline-derived CDR1 and CDR2 are LGHNA and YNFKEQ. The CDR3 has 16 residues. V lost 3 bases and J lost 1, with 12 bases in between. CDR3 sequence reads: CASSQGWRGNTGELFF. The CDR3, as DNA: TGTGCCAGCAGCCAGGGGTGGCGGGGGAACACCGGGGAGCTGTTTTTT.

This clonotype turned up a few times. V and J are TRBV20-1 and TRBJ1-5, with a tentative D call TRBD1 (6 bases). With 4 bases removed from V and 4 bases from J, the gap between germline ends came to 17 bases. Looked up from germline, CDR1 is DFQATT and CDR2 is SNEGSKA (reference sequence). This CDR3 is built from 15 residues. The chain's CDR3 is CSAKKTGGRNQPQHF. In nucleotides, the CDR3 is TGCAGTGCTAAAAAGACAGGCGGTAGAAATCAGCCCCAGCATTTT.

V and J are TRBV3-1 and TRBJ2-7; TRBD1 aligns across 7 bases. With 1 base clipped from V and 1 base from J, the junction kept 7 bases outside the gene matches. The germline CDR1 and CDR2 sequences are LGHDT and YNNKEL (reference sequence). The CDR3 runs 16 residues. This chain's CDR3 is CASSQAGGQTSYEQYF. The CDR3 DNA reads TGTGCCAGCAGCCAAGCAGGGGGACAGACGTCCTACGAGCAGTACTTC.

The V and J genes are TRBV5-5 and TRBJ1-1, with no clear D. Trimming shortened V by 1 base and J by 4 bases, and 14 bases separated the two germline ends. This CDR3 is 15 amino acids long. CDR1 is SGHKS and CDR2 is YYEKEE in the germline V gene (reference sequence). The CDR3 DNA reads TGTGCCAGCAGCTTGAACGGGGTACCAGCCACTGAAGCTTTCTTT. Its translation: CASSLNGVPATEAFF.

This chain uses TRBV4-1 with TRBJ1-3; TRBD1 is a possible D gene (5 bases). Germline-derived CDR1 and CDR2 are MGHRA and YSYEKL. This CDR3 comprises 16 residues. V shed 0 bases and J shed 4 bases, with 13 bases lying between them. DNA of the CDR3: TGCGCCAGCAGCCAAGAGATGACAGCCTGGGGAAACACCATATATTTT. This encodes CASSQEMTAWGNTIYF.

This clonotype was detected a few times. The genes are TRBV5-4 and TRBJ1-4, with D possibly TRBD1 on 5 matching bases. Germline V CDR1 and CDR2: SGHNT, YYREEE (reference sequence). CDR3 size: 15 residues. Trimming cost V 4 bases and J 4 bases, with 14 bases left between them. CDR3 coding DNA: TGTGCCAGCAGCCCCCGGGGGGGGGGTAATGAAAAACTGTTTTTT. Translating gives CASSPRGGGNEKLFF.

The chain recombines TRBV2 with TRBJ2-2; 13 bases are shared with TRBD2. The CDR3 has 18 residues. Germline CDR1 is SNHLY and CDR2 is FYNNEI. Losses at the gene ends were 7 bases for V and 6 bases for J; bases not matched to a gene: 14. CDR3 bases: TGTGCCAGCAATTCGAGGATAACTAGCGGGGGGGCCTCCGGGGAGCTGTTTTTT. Translation gives CASNSRITSGGASGELFF.